The 9 T cell receptor beta chains presented below share a single source sample, sequenced in a study of graft-versus-host responses after intestinal transplantation. Irradiated, violet-dye-labeled stimulators (about 200,000) were plated alongside about 200,000 CFSE-labeled responders. Method: immunoSEQ multiplex PCR; TCRdb's copy keeps in-frame clones and lacks some. The table shows some 8,000 clones, with around 31% occurring only once. The sequenced sample was alloreactive CD8+ T cells from a mixed lymphocyte reaction culture, obtained before intestinal transplant. As to subset: CFSE-low proliferating T cells sorted from approximately 6-day pre-transplant mixed lymphocyte reaction (GvH or HvG direction). These receptors all stem from a human patient who received an intestinal transplant.

This clone turned up a few times. Here the CDR3 DNA reads TGTGCCAGCAGTTTACTAGCGAACCACCAAGAGACCCAGTACTTC. This gives the protein CASSLLANHQETQYF. The gene calls are TRBV27 and TRBJ2-5; D perhaps matches TRBD2 (6 bases). V lost 2 bases and J 0 bases, leaving 10 bases between the germline ends. Germline V gene data show CDR1 as MNHEY and CDR2 as SMNVEV (reference sequence). The CDR3 runs to 15 residues.

The rearrangement joins TRBV18 to TRBJ2-2, with D hard to call. The V end was cut by 2 bases, the J end by 6 bases, with 7 bases between. Germline loops: CDR1 KGHSH, CDR2 LQKENI. CDR3 size: 13 residues. This chain's CDR3 is CASSPIPAGELFF. The CDR3 DNA follows: TGTGCCAGCTCACCAATCCCGGCCGGGGAGCTGTTTTTT.

This clone occurred a few times. The CDR3 loop reads CASSSRASGEDTQYF. The CDR3 region has the DNA TGTGCCAGCAGCTCCCGGGCTAGCGGGGAAGATACGCAGTATTTT. This chain joins TRBV13 and TRBJ2-3, with 9 bases that match TRBD2. CDR3 size: 15 residues. Germline V gene lookup returns CDR1 PRHDT and CDR2 FYEKMQ (reference sequence). Trimming removed 4 bases from V and 5 bases from J; junction bases left unmatched: 7.

This clone was seen more than once but under ten times. The chain couples TRBV7-9 to TRBJ2-1, with 7 positions matching TRBD1. This CDR3 is built from 15 residues. Losses at the gene ends were 1 base for V and 1 base for J; bases not matched to a gene: 1. Germline V gene data show CDR1 as SEHNR and CDR2 as FQNEAQ (reference sequence). The CDR3 DNA reads TGTGCCAGCAGCTTAGACAGGGGATCCTACAATGAGCAGTTCTTC. Translation: CASSLDRGSYNEQFF.

The rearrangement joins TRBV7-9 to TRBJ1-1, with D perhaps matching TRBD1 (6 bases). The CDR3 spans 13 residues. Germline values: CDR1 SEHNR, CDR2 FQNEAQ (reference sequence). V was cut by 5 bases and J by 12 bases, with 19 bases left in between. The CDR3 coding sequence is TGTGCCAGCAGCCTCGTCCCGGGGGGCGGCACTTTCTTT. As protein: CASSLVPGGGTFF.

The J gene is TRBJ1-2, the V gene TRBV18; D is perhaps TRBD1 (6 bases). The CDR3 contains 13 residues. Germline V gene lookup returns CDR1 KGHSH and CDR2 LQKENI. Trimming pared 3 bases from V and 7 bases from J, leaving 12 bases between. CDR3 residues: CASSPKGHSGYTF. The DNA of the CDR3 is TGTGCCAGCTCACCGAAGGGACACTCTGGCTACACCTTC.

Judged by abundance, this clone is medium-sized (0.01 to 0.1%). The chain joins TRBV13 to TRBJ2-1, with TRBD1 matching 9 bases. J lost 6 bases, V lost 0 bases, and 6 bases had no gene match. The CDR3 is made up of 16 amino acids. Germline V gene data show CDR1 as PRHDT and CDR2 as FYEKMQ (reference sequence). The CDR3: CASSLGPGTGTNEQFF. The DNA for the CDR3 is TGTGCCAGCAGCTTAGGCCCCGGGACAGGGACCAATGAGCAGTTCTTC.

The rearrangement joins TRBV5-1 to TRBJ1-4; 7 bases agree with TRBD1. Trimming removed 4 bases from V and 6 bases from J; junction bases left unmatched: 9. The CDR3 is 15 residues long. CDR1 SGHRS and CDR2 YFSETQ come from the germline V gene. CDR3 in amino acids: CASSPLGTVDEKLFF. The CDR3 nucleotides are TGCGCCAGCAGCCCTTTGGGGACAGTTGATGAAAAACTGTTTTTT. The whole variable domain, filled in from reference TRBV5-1 and TRBJ1-4, reads KAGVTQTPRYLIKTRGQQVTLSCSPISGHRSVSWYQQTPGQGLQFLFEYFSETQRNKGNFPGRFSGRQFSNSRSEMNVSTLELGDSALYLCASSPLGTVDEKLFFGSGTQLSVL.

This clone was seen only a few times. The V and J genes are TRBV27 and TRBJ1-6; D call uncertain. This CDR3 contains 13 residues. CDR1 is MNHEY and CDR2 is SMNVEV in the germline V gene (reference sequence). The V and J ends lost 6 bases and 10 bases respectively, with 13 bases between them. Here the CDR3 reads CASRGAHGSPLHF. The CDR3, as DNA: TGTGCCAGCAGAGGTGCTCACGGGTCACCCCTCCACTTT.